Listed here are 29 T cell receptor beta chains from one sample, sequenced in a study of blood T cells in healthy people across ages. Through a sample-barcoded 5' primer and a J-beta primer mix, a second PCR was run for roughly 7 to 11 cycles. One entry per CDR3 protein results from TCRdb running MiXCR on the 5' RACE reads. The table includes 800,000 or so distinct CDR3 sequences, around 25% detected once. These data also formed part of another study, on T cells of mothers and their children.

The sequencing input was blood. These receptors all stem from a boy between 10 and 17 years old in good health.

V is TRBV19 and J is TRBJ2-7; 11 bases are shared with TRBD1. The germline CDR1 and CDR2 sequences are LNHDA and SQIVND (reference sequence). This CDR3 is built from 17 residues. Trimming removed 3 bases from V and 6 bases from J; junction bases left unmatched: 13. The CDR3 here is CASSIGVVGQGAGEQYF. The CDR3 DNA reads as TGTGCCAGTAGTATTGGGGTAGTTGGACAGGGGGCCGGCGAGCAGTACTTC.

The gene calls are TRBV4-1 and TRBJ2-3, with 7 bases lining up with TRBD2. There are 15 residues in the CDR3. The germline V gene encodes CDR1 MGHRA and CDR2 YSYEKL. V trimming: 1 base; J trimming: 2 bases; junction bases outside the gene matches: 3. The CDR3 DNA follows: TGCGCCAGCAGCCAAGCCCTAGCGGTCACAGATACGCAGTATTTT. This sequence encodes CASSQALAVTDTQYF.

This clonotype was counted between two and nine times. The chain is built from TRBV12-3 or TRBV12-4 and TRBJ2-2, with D unresolved. The CDR3 is made up of 16 amino acids. Trimming shortened V by 3 bases and J by 3 bases, and 14 bases separated the two germline ends. CDR3 nucleotides: TGTGCCAGCAGTTTCGTCTCGTTCCGGGACACCGGGGAGCTGTTTTTT. Protein: CASSFVSFRDTGELFF.

Worth noting for this clonotype: The conserved phenylalanine or tryptophan normally closing the CDR3 is absent here, so this likely arose from a read error. J is TRBJ2-3 and V is TRBV5-1; D remains unclear. Per the germline V gene, CDR1 is SGHRS and CDR2 is YFSETQ. V was trimmed by 1 base and J by 5 bases, leaving 8 bases between them. The CDR3 extends over 13 amino acids. In DNA, the CDR3 is TGCGCCAGCAGCTTGTGGGCAGGAGATACGCAGTATTCT. It specifies CASSLWAGDTQYS.

This clonotype showed up just a few times. The CDR3 DNA is TGTGCCAGCAGCCATCGTCGGGACATGAACACCGGGGAGCTGTTTTTT. Translating it yields CASSHRRDMNTGELFF. The chain combines TRBV14 with TRBJ2-2; TRBD1 might be the D (6 bases). Trimming shortened V by 3 bases and J by 1 base, and 12 bases separated the two germline ends. Germline V lookup: CDR1 SGHDN, CDR2 FVKESK. This CDR3 has 16 amino acids.

This clonotype has more than one count but fewer than ten. The rearrangement joins TRBV4-3 to TRBJ2-3; the D is unclear. The germline V gene encodes CDR1 LGHNA and CDR2 YSLEER. The CDR3 contains 17 residues. Trimming cost V 0 bases and J 0 bases, with 13 bases left between them. CDR3 amino acids: CASSQERLTFSTDTQYF. CDR3 nucleotide sequence: TGCGCCAGCAGCCAAGAACGATTAACTTTTAGCACAGATACGCAGTATTTT.

The CDR3: CASSHRDRIPYEQYF. The CDR3, as DNA: TGTGCCAGCAGCCATCGGGACAGGATACCCTACGAGCAGTACTTC. The chain has TRBV3-1 and TRBJ2-7; TRBD1 matches 8 bases. This CDR3 comprises 15 residues. Germline values: CDR1 LGHDT, CDR2 YNNKEL (reference sequence). The V segment lost 3 bases and the J segment 2 bases; nucleotides outside the gene matches: 6.

V usage is TRBV5-6 and J usage is TRBJ2-1; 7 nucleotides align to TRBD1. Matching the DNA end better, TRBJ2-7 makes the J call doubtful. From germline, CDR1 is SGHDT and CDR2 YYEEEE. The CDR3 consists of 14 residues. CDR3 in amino acids: CASSSDRVDYEQYF. CDR3 bases: TGTGCCAGCAGCTCCGACAGGGTGGACTACGAGCAGTACTTC.

This clonotype has just a few counts. The V and J genes are TRBV7-9 and TRBJ1-6; the D gene is possibly TRBD1 (5 bases). The CDR3 loop spans 15 amino acids. V lost 1 base and J lost 5, with 9 bases in between. The V gene's germline CDR1 is SEHNR and CDR2 FQNEAQ (reference sequence). The CDR3 sequence is CASSLGGGDNSPLHF. The CDR3 region has the DNA TGTGCCAGCAGCTTAGGGGGCGGGGATAATTCACCCCTCCACTTT.

The V and J genes are TRBV11-1 and TRBJ1-1; D is perhaps TRBD1 (5 bases). The V and J ends lost 6 bases and 1 base respectively, with 18 bases between them. The germline V gene has CDR1 SGHAT and CDR2 FQDESV (reference sequence). The CDR3 has 16 residues. The CDR3 DNA sequence: TGTGCCAGCAGGGGGGGTCTGCGGCAGGGGAACACTGAAGCTTTCTTT. Protein product: CASRGGLRQGNTEAFF.

This clonotype was detected only a few times. The V call is TRBV6-2 or TRBV6-3, the J call TRBJ2-1; unclear D gene. CDR1 and CDR2 (germline): MNHEY, SVGEGT. V was pared by 7 bases and J by 0 bases, with 16 bases between. This CDR3 is built from 16 residues. CDR3 sequence (DNA): TGTGCCAGCATCAACCCGGTCAAAAGCTCCTACAATGAGCAGTTCTTC. This translates into CASINPVKSSYNEQFF.

Turning to this clonotype: At one end, the junction sequence differs from germline, possibly due to a read error. CDR3 region: CASSFQGRGTDTQYF. DNA of the CDR3: TGCGCCAGCAGCTTTCAGGGCAGGGGCACAGATACGCAGTATTTT. The chain employs TRBV7-9 and TRBJ2-3; perhaps TRBD1 as D (5 bases). In germline, CDR1 is SEHNR, CDR2 FQNEAQ (reference sequence). This CDR3 spans 15 amino acids.

Concerning this clonotype itself: Germline and junction disagree at one end, which may indicate a read error. This rearrangement joins TRBV20-1 to TRBJ1-1, with D possibly being TRBD1 (5 bases). The germline gives CDR1 DFQATT, CDR2 SNEGSKA (reference sequence). The CDR3 is 14 residues long. Here the CDR3 reads CSAMQGRGETEASF. CDR3 nucleotides: TGCAGTGCTATGCAGGGAAGGGGAGAGACTGAAGCTTCCTTT.

This clonotype was seen a handful of times. The CDR3 DNA reads as TGTGCCACCAGCAGAGACGGGACTCGGAGTGAGGAGACCCAGTACTTC. It yields the protein CATSRDGTRSEETQYF. The chain combines TRBV15 with TRBJ2-5; perhaps TRBD2 as D (6 bases). The V and J ends lost 0 bases and 5 bases respectively, with 16 bases between them. This CDR3 has 16 amino acids. The germline V gene encodes CDR1 LNHNV and CDR2 YYDKDF (reference sequence). Combining the CDR3 with reference TRBV15 and TRBJ2-5 gives the whole variable domain DAMVIQNPRYQVTQFGKPVTLSCSQTLNHNVMYWYQQKSSQAPKLLFHYYDKDFNNEADTPDNFQSRRPNTSFCFLDIRSPGLGDTAMYLCATSRDGTRSEETQYFGPGTRLLVL.

This clonotype was found many times. V gene TRBV20-1 combines with J gene TRBJ2-7; 8 bases match TRBD2. This CDR3 has 14 amino acids. Germline CDR1 DFQATT, CDR2 SNEGSKA (reference sequence). Trimming cost V 1 base and J 2 bases; bases outside gene matches: 4. CDR3 in DNA: TGCAGTGCTAGAGTAGCGGGACTAACCTACGAGCAGTACTTC. This sequence encodes CSARVAGLTYEQYF.

This clonotype was picked up a small number of times. This chain uses TRBV9 with TRBJ1-4, with a tentative D call TRBD1 (6 bases). This CDR3 is 13 amino acids long. Deletions cut 3 bases from V and 6 bases from J, with 9 bases between. CDR1 SGDLS and CDR2 YYNGEE come from the germline V gene. The CDR3 DNA is TGTGCCAGCAGCGGCCACAGGGATGAAAAACTGTTTTTT. Translation: CASSGHRDEKLFF.

The rearrangement links TRBV7-3 to TRBJ2-3; D may be TRBD2 (6 bases). V dropped 1 base and J dropped 4 bases, with 12 bases sitting between them. Germline V gene sequence: CDR1 SGHTA, CDR2 FQGTGA. The CDR3 loop spans 15 amino acids. The DNA of the CDR3 is TGTGCCAGCAGCTTAAGGGCGGGAAGGGCAGATACGCAGTATTTT. Protein product: CASSLRAGRADTQYF. The variable domain in full, with the rest retrieved from reference TRBV7-3 and TRBJ2-3, is GAGVSQTPSNKVTEKGKYVELRCDPISGHTALYWYRQSLGQGPEFLIYFQGTGAADDSGLPNDRFFAVRPEGSVSTLKIQRTERGDSAVYLCASSLRAGRADTQYFGPGTRLTVL.

V gene TRBV7-9 combines with J gene TRBJ1-1; D gene uncertain. Germline V gene data show CDR1 as SEHNR and CDR2 as FQNEAQ (reference sequence). V shed 5 bases and J shed 0 bases, with 16 bases lying between them. The CDR3 is 16 residues long. The CDR3 spells CASSPRQTSVNTEAFF. As DNA, the CDR3 is TGTGCCAGCAGCCCACGCCAGACTTCTGTGAACACTGAAGCTTTCTTT.

This chain links TRBV10-3 with TRBJ2-2; D may correspond to TRBD1 or TRBD2 (5 bases each). Germline loops: CDR1 ENHRY, CDR2 SYGVKD. Trimming removed 7 bases at V and 5 bases at J, with 11 bases between. The CDR3 extends over 13 amino acids. CDR3 DNA: TGTGCCATCACATGGGACCCGACCGGGGAGCTGTTTTTT. It encodes CAITWDPTGELFF.

The chain recombines TRBV15 with TRBJ1-2; D might be TRBD1 (5 bases). This CDR3 has 17 amino acids. V was pared by 0 bases and J by 0 bases, with 14 bases between. Germline V gene data show CDR1 as LNHNV and CDR2 as YYDKDF (reference sequence). The CDR3 sequence: CATSRDRQGQANYGYTF. In DNA form, the CDR3 reads TGTGCCACCAGCAGAGATCGGCAGGGCCAAGCTAACTATGGCTACACCTTC. The full variable domain, rest sourced from reference TRBV15 and TRBJ1-2, is DAMVIQNPRYQVTQFGKPVTLSCSQTLNHNVMYWYQQKSSQAPKLLFHYYDKDFNNEADTPDNFQSRRPNTSFCFLDIRSPGLGDTAMYLCATSRDRQGQANYGYTFGSGTRLTVV.

The chain carries TRBV6-9 and TRBJ2-3, with TRBD2 matching over 12 bases. J gave up 0 bases and V 0 bases, and 19 bases lay outside the gene matches. This CDR3 has 23 amino acids. The germline V gene has CDR1 MNHGY and CDR2 SVAAGI. The CDR3 spells CASSYSPGGRLAGGSASTDTQYF. CDR3 DNA sequence: TGTGCCAGCAGTTATTCTCCGGGGGGCCGGCTAGCGGGAGGGTCCGCTAGCACAGATACGCAGTATTTT.

The V call is TRBV18, the J call TRBJ1-5, with TRBD1 identical over 8 bases. Germline CDR1 is KGHSH and CDR2 is LQKENI. This CDR3 has 15 residues. V was pared by 3 bases and J by 0 bases, with 1 base of the junction left unmatched. CDR3: CASSPGQASNQPQHF. As DNA, the CDR3 is TGTGCCAGCTCACCGGGACAGGCTAGCAATCAGCCCCAGCATTTT.

This chain connects TRBV7-9 to TRBJ2-3; D gene ambiguous. CDR3 size: 16 residues. V lost 2 bases and J lost 0, with 12 bases in between. Germline CDR1 and CDR2: SEHNR and FQNEAQ (reference sequence). CDR3 loop: CASSLPITRSTDTQYF. CDR3 nucleotides: TGTGCCAGCAGCTTACCCATCACCAGAAGCACAGATACGCAGTATTTT. Combining the CDR3 with reference TRBV7-9 and TRBJ2-3 gives the whole variable domain DTGVSQNPRHKITKRGQNVTFRCDPISEHNRLYWYRQTLGQGPEFLTYFQNEAQLEKSRLLSDRFSAERPKGSFSTLEIQRTEQGDSAMYLCASSLPITRSTDTQYFGPGTRLTVL.

V is TRBV6-2 or TRBV6-3 and J is TRBJ2-7; no clear D. The CDR3 is 13 residues long. The V and J ends lost 4 bases and 1 base respectively, with 8 bases between them. The V gene's germline CDR1 is MNHEY and CDR2 SVGEGT. The CDR3 nucleotides are TGTGCCAGCAGTTCCGGAAAGTCCTACGAGCAGTACTTC. Its translation: CASSSGKSYEQYF.

The sample holds a few counts of this clonotype. Given a much more abundant clone one base away, this may be a read error. The CDR3 DNA reads TGTGCCAGCACCCCGGGAAGTCAGGGGTACCAAGAGACCCAGTACTTC. This sequence encodes CASTPGSQGYQETQYF. This chain connects TRBV11-2 to TRBJ2-5; weak D call: TRBD1 (6 bases). V was trimmed by 7 bases and J by 0 bases, leaving 18 bases between them. This CDR3 spans 16 amino acids. Germline-derived CDR1 and CDR2 are SGHAT and FQNNGV.

The CDR3 spells CASSLLVASGNTYEQYF. The CDR3 bases are TGCGCCAGCAGCTTGCTCGTAGCTAGCGGGAACACGTACGAGCAGTACTTC. The V and J genes are TRBV5-1 and TRBJ2-5, with 9 bases lining up with TRBD2. The better agreement between TRBJ2-7 and the DNA end casts doubt on the J call. CDR1 SGHRS and CDR2 YFSETQ come from the germline V gene. The CDR3 totals 17 residues.

Only a few counts were recorded for this clonotype. The rearrangement uses TRBV7-9 and TRBJ2-2; D is undetermined. The CDR3 has 14 residues. Trimming took 5 bases from V and 5 from J, leaving 12 bases between them. Germline loops: CDR1 SEHNR, CDR2 FQNEAQ (reference sequence). The CDR3: CASSHPYRTGELFF. Written as DNA, the CDR3 is TGTGCCAGCAGCCATCCCTATAGAACCGGGGAGCTGTTTTTT.

This clonotype was counted only a few times. This chain uses TRBV4-3 with TRBJ2-5; maybe TRBD1 (5 bases). CDR1 LGHNA and CDR2 YSLEER come from the germline V gene. V lost 1 base and J lost 4, with 10 bases in between. This CDR3 has 14 amino acids. The CDR3 loop reads CASSQGFQGETQYF. The CDR3 DNA sequence: TGCGCCAGCAGCCAAGGTTTTCAGGGAGAGACCCAGTACTTC.

The chain carries TRBV7-2 and TRBJ2-5; no definite D call. Germline V gene data show CDR1 as SGHTA and CDR2 as FQGNSA. The CDR3 contains 15 residues. The V gene lost 5 bases and the J gene lost 1 base, with 14 bases spanning the gap. The CDR3 is CASSLRYRLQETQYF. The DNA of the CDR3 is TGTGCCAGCAGCCTTCGGTATCGGCTCCAAGAGACCCAGTACTTC.